What follows are 9 T cell receptor beta chains derived from one specimen sequenced in a study of shared clonotypes between healthy human individuals. Data came from immunoSEQ multiplex PCR; TCRdb stores just in-frame clones and leaves some out. Of hundreds of thousands of clones listed, around four fifths are singletons. Material: memory CD4+ T cells sorted from blood. Subset here: CD45RA-negative fraction. The source of these receptors is a woman aged 30 to 39 in good health.

The rearrangement uses TRBV15 and TRBJ2-7; possible D gene TRBD2, 6 bases. The CDR3 has 15 amino acids. Germline V CDR1 and CDR2: LNHNV, YYDKDF (reference sequence). V lost 4 bases, J lost 0 bases, and 13 bases lay in between. CDR3 protein: CATSTRPGLSYEQYF. The CDR3 DNA follows: TGTGCCACCAGCACACGACCGGGACTCTCCTACGAGCAGTACTTC.

This chain joins TRBV4-1 and TRBJ2-3, with a possible D match to TRBD2 (6 bases). This CDR3 is built from 16 residues. Germline V gene data show CDR1 as MGHRA and CDR2 as YSYEKL. V was cut by 3 bases and J by 2 bases, with 15 bases left in between. CDR3 DNA sequence: TGCGCCAGCAGCCAGTTACCGGGACTCAACACAGATACGCAGTATTTT. Translation gives CASSQLPGLNTDTQYF.

This chain uses TRBV5-1 with TRBJ2-1; D not certain. In germline, CDR1 is SGHRS, CDR2 YFSETQ. This CDR3 has 13 residues. Deletions cut 2 bases from V and 7 bases from J, with 10 bases between. Here the CDR3 reads CASSLGNRNEQFF. In DNA form, the CDR3 reads TGCGCCAGCAGCTTAGGGAATCGAAATGAGCAGTTCTTC.

The V and J genes are TRBV7-2 and TRBJ1-1; no clear D. The V gene lost 7 bases and the J gene lost 1 base, with 1 base spanning the gap. CDR1 is SGHTA and CDR2 is FQGNSA in the germline V gene. The CDR3 length is 10 residues. The CDR3 loop reads CASTNTEAFF. The DNA of the CDR3 is TGTGCCAGCACGAACACTGAAGCTTTCTTT.

V usage is TRBV7-8 and J usage is TRBJ2-7; D is undetermined. The V end was cut by 2 bases, the J end by 5 bases, with 13 bases between. Germline V gene sequence: CDR1 SGHVS, CDR2 FQNEAQ. The CDR3 sequence is 14 residues long. The CDR3 nucleotides are TGTGCCAGCAGCTTAACCGACAACAACCACGAGCAGTACTTC. Its translation is CASSLTDNNHEQYF.

The chain is built from TRBV4-2 and TRBJ2-5; tentatively, D is TRBD2 (5 bases). The DNA end lines up better with TRBJ2-7; the J call may be wrong. Germline V lookup: CDR1 LGHNA, CDR2 YNFKEQ. There are 15 residues in the CDR3. The CDR3 DNA is TGTGCCAGCAGCCAAGATCGAGGAAGCGGCTACGAGCAGTACTTC. Translating gives CASSQDRGSGYEQYF.

This chain connects TRBV28 to TRBJ2-2; the match to TRBD2 covers 10 bases. The CDR3 loop spans 17 amino acids. Germline CDR1 MDHEN, CDR2 SYDVKM. V lost 3 bases to trimming and J lost 5 bases; unmatched junction nucleotides: 9. This CDR3 is CASSFQKREGLTGELFF. CDR3 sequence (DNA): TGTGCCAGCAGTTTCCAAAAGCGGGAGGGCCTGACCGGGGAGCTGTTTTTT.

On this clone itself: At one boundary the junction diverges from the germline segment, which might be a read error. The DNA for the CDR3 is TGTGCCGGCAGAGCGGGAGGCTCCTACGAGCAGTACTTC. Its protein is CAGRAGGSYEQYF. J is TRBJ2-7 and V is TRBV6-1; TRBD2 agrees at 9 bases. Germline CDR1 MNHNS, CDR2 SASEGT. The CDR3 runs 13 residues.

This rearrangement joins TRBV30 to TRBJ1-1; 8 bases line up with TRBD1. The V segment lost 5 bases and the J segment 7 bases; nucleotides outside the gene matches: 9. The germline V gene has CDR1 GTSNPN and CDR2 SVGIG (reference sequence). The CDR3 spans 13 residues. The CDR3 bases are TGTGCCTGGGACAGGGGCTCTGGAGTTGAAGCTTTCTTT. Residues: CAWDRGSGVEAFF.